Described below is a single TCR beta chain sequence and its context. Its antigen is undetermined. The data were taken from a study of T cells in localized non-small cell lung cancer. Overall study findings and caveats: Greater T cell density in blood accompanied longer overall survival. It remains possible that heterogeneity exists, since only one tumor region was sequenced. Tumor trailed uninvolved adjacent lung in T cell clonality, which peaked there. The study detected a median roughly 61 of the top 100 tumor clones in adjacent lung.

Sequenced by immunoSEQ multiplex PCR; TCRdb stores in-frame clones only, minus some. The data show approximately 64,000 clones, with 75% to 90% seen just once and under 2.5% held by the top ten. The CDR3 is 15 amino acids. Germline lookup yields CDR1 SEHNR and CDR2 FQNEAQ (reference sequence). V trimming: 5 bases; J trimming: 1 base; junction bases outside the gene matches: 6. The rearrangement uses TRBV7-9 and TRBJ1-1, with TRBD1 matching over 8 bases. The source material was peripheral blood, sampled before any cancer treatment. The receptor's source is a woman aged 35 to 75 with stage I lung adenocarcinoma. CDR3 loop: CASSTSDRENTEAFF. CDR3 DNA sequence: TGTGCCAGCAGCACCTCGGACAGGGAGAACACTGAAGCTTTCTTT.